This T cell receptor (beta chain) appears in the sequencing data of a study of blood T cells in healthy people across ages. Primers used in a second PCR of about 7 to 12 cycles were a sample-barcoded 5' primer and a J-beta primer mix. TCRdb recomputed calls from the 5' RACE reads with MiXCR, one row per CDR3 protein. The repertoire holds about 970,000 distinct CDR3 sequences, 51% seen once, with roughly 23% in the top ten. The donors, all healthy, were Caucasians living in Russia, aged roughly 6 to 100. The V end was cut by 5 bases, the J end by 1 base, with 12 bases between. This CDR3 spans 15 amino acids. Overall study findings and caveats: Roughly linear declines in TCR beta diversity per million T cells occurred with age. Lack of knowledge of donor CMV status possibly confounded expanded clonotype changes.

A word on this clonotype: Antigen: not known.

The sequence derives from a woman aged 55-75 years in good health. Material: blood. V usage is TRBV12-3 or TRBV12-4 and J usage is TRBJ2-1; tentatively, D is TRBD1 or TRBD2 (5 bases each). The CDR3 loop reads CASSGGIPSYNEQFF. CDR3 DNA sequence: TGTGCCAGCAGTGGGGGTATACCTTCCTACAATGAGCAGTTCTTC.